This T cell receptor (beta chain) emerged from a study of T cell repertoires in cytomegalovirus infection. This clonotype was seen only once. One end of the junction varies from germline; a read error may be responsible. One entry per CDR3 protein results from TCRdb running MiXCR on the reads. The sample yields 150,000 to 200,000 distinct CDR3 sequences, 13% to 15% seen once. The CDR3 is made up of 16 amino acids. Looked up from germline, CDR1 is SGHTA and CDR2 is FQGNSA. This TCR came from a human donor in good health (CMV status not recorded). Some clones in this sample may be carry-over from other donors' samples. The sample consisted of PBMCs. V usage is TRBV7-2 and J usage is TRBJ2-1; 10 bases agree with TRBD2. The CDR3: CASRSETSGHNNERFF. The CDR3 DNA reads TGCGCCAGCAGATCCGAGACTAGCGGGCACAACAATGAGCGGTTCTTC.